A single TCR beta chain is shown here with its context. The data are from a study of shared clonotypes between healthy human individuals. Here immunoSEQ multiplex PCR was the method, and the copy in TCRdb shows in-frame clones only, minus some. The sample records over 2 million clones, roughly 92% being singletons. The V gene's germline CDR1 is LGHNA and CDR2 YSLEER. The CDR3 totals 12 residues. V lost 6 bases and J 6 bases, leaving 8 bases between the germline ends. V is TRBV4-3 and J is TRBJ2-2; a weak D match, TRBD2 (6 bases). Material: naive CD4+ T cells from PBMCs. Subset reported: CD45RA+ positively selected. The TCR was taken from a young man in good health. Some clones in this sample may be carry-over from other donors' samples. CDR3 sequence (DNA): TGCGCCAGCAGTCGCGGGGCCGGGGAGCTGTTTTTT. This encodes CASSRGAGELFF.